Below, one T cell receptor (beta chain) is given with its context. In this sample, this clonotype turned up many times. Its binding antigen is unknown. Per-nucleotide qualities are absent, and no much larger clonotype sits a single base away. The cysteine opens and the phenylalanine closes a CDR3 of 12 amino acids. Only CDR3 DNA remains: 36 bases, in frame from the first base. Between the V and J ends, shortened by 1 base and 5 bases respectively, the junction contains 6 bases. CDR1 and CDR2 (WSHSY, SAAADI) derive from the germline V gene. Libraries from unsorted PBMCs were made from 2 million PBMCs kept in RNAlater at -80 degrees C until RNA extraction. Peripheral blood was subjected to Ficoll-Hypaque density gradient centrifugation to isolate PBMCs, which were then cryopreserved in liquid nitrogen. cDNA was synthesized by template-switch 5'RACE using a primer with a 10-nucleotide random unique molecular identifier that tagged each TCR transcript. Over 180 million TCR-beta sequences, covering 15-18 subjects, were produced in each sequencing run. The RNeasy kit was used for extraction of total RNA. TCR-beta VDJ regions were amplified with primers for the TCR constant region and the 5'RACE anchor, using the KAPA Real-time Library Amplification kit. Sample indexes and Illumina adaptors were added in a first PCR, after which library yield was increased in a second PCR. After Ampure bead purification, the roughly 650 bp TCR product was size-selected on a 2% E-gel SizeSelection system. Before pooling, library quality was assessed on a Bioanalyzer, concentration was determined with Qubit, and library quantification was performed with the Kapa Library Quantification kit. Paired-end 2 x 150 bp sequencing of the libraries was performed on an Illumina HiSeq 2500. To increase sequence diversity, roughly 24-31% phiX was spiked into each library pool. On the study's bioinformatics: Quality-filtered reads were processed with the UMI-based MiGEC pipeline, which removed over 80% of raw TCR sequences during error correction. VDJ genes were aligned to IMGT germline references, and clonotypes were defined by unique CDR3 amino acid sequence plus V-J genes. Clonal expansion, Shannon diversity and CDR3 relatedness were evaluated with VDJtools (CalcPairwiseDistances, ClusterSamples), while phylogenetic trees were built in CLCbio workbench. Using coefficient-of-variation modelling across technical triplicates, the study counted a clone as expanded if it had at least 8 unique UMIs. The raw public reads went through TCRdb reprocessing: fastp at Q25, MiXCR clone calling, in-frame beta chains kept. Rows with one shared CDR3 protein collapse into an entry with the most common genes and DNA. These V and J calls rely on TCRdb rather than the paper's analysis. The sample includes approximately 23,000 distinct CDR3 sequences, with about 9.4% observed a single time. The ten largest clones take up 20% to 25% of the sample.

This specimen belongs to a study of neurological immune-mediated disorders (dated by TCRdb to 2018 to 2020). Study-wide context: Using UMI-based sequencing, the study compared peripheral blood TCR-beta repertoires from patients with HTLV-I-associated myelopathy (HAM/TSP), patients with multiple sclerosis, and healthy controls. The cohort included some 66 subjects: some 14 with HAM/TSP, some 35 with multiple sclerosis, and approximately 20 healthy controls. The approximately 100 TCR-beta libraries included longitudinal samples, technical triplicates and paired sorted CD4+ and CD8+ T-cell subsets alongside PBMC samples. Overall results and qualifications from the work: No identical CDR3 amino acid sequences were shared among expanded clones across subjects, suggesting private TCR-beta repertoires in all groups. The highest TCR clonal expansion was observed in HAM/TSP patients, whereas the lowest was observed in MS patients, even when compared with healthy controls.

This receptor chain uses TRBV10-2 and TRBJ2-7; too little of a D gene remains to name it. The source material was PBMCs. The sequence came from a woman between 55 and 75 years old with HTLV-1-associated myelopathy (HAM/TSP). The nucleotide sequence is TGCGCCAGCAGTGAGTATGGGGACGAGCAGTACTTC. This codes for CASSEYGDEQYF.